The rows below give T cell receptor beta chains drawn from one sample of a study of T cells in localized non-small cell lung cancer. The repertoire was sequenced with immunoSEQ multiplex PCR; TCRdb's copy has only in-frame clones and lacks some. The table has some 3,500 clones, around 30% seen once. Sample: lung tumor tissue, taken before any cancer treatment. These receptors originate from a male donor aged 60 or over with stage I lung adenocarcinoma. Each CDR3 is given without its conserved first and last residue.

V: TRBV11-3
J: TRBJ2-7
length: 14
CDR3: ASSSWTDKLSYEQY

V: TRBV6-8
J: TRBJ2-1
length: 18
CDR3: ASSALDTLAGQRKYNEQF

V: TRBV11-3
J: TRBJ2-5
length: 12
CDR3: ASSPPGFGETQY

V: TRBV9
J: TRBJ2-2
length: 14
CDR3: ASSVTSGGTTGELF

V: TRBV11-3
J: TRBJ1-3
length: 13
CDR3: ASSLGTNSGNTIY

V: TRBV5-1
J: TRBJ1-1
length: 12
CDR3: ASSSRQGGTEAF

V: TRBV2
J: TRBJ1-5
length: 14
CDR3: ASSEVNRNSNQPQH

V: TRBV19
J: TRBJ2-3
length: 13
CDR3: ASSRPTGGADTQY

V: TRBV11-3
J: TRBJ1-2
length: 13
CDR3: ASSLRGGDSYGYT

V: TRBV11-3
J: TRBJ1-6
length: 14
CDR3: ASSGKVLGGRSPLH

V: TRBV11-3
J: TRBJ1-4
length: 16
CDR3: ASSRLTGGFPTNEKLF

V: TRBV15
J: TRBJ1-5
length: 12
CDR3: ATTSGQWNQPQH

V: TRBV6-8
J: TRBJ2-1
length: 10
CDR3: ATGGLYNEQF

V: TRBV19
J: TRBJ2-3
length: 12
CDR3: ASRIGRGSDTQY

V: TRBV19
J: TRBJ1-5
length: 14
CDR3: ASSISGGRGNQPQH

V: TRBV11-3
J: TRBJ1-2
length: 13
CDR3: ASSYSGDGNYGYT

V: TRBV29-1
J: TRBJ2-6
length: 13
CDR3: SVEDPYSGANVLT

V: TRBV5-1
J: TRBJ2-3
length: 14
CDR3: ASRSAPLGATDTQY

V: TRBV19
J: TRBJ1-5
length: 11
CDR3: ATDRGSNQPQH

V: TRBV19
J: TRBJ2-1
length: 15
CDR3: ASSIEGAQLGYNEQF

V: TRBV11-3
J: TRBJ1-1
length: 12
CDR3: ASSLEGMAVAAF

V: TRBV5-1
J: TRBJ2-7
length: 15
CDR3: ASSLTTGRASSYEQY

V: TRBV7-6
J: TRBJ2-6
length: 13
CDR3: ASSLAEAGANVLT